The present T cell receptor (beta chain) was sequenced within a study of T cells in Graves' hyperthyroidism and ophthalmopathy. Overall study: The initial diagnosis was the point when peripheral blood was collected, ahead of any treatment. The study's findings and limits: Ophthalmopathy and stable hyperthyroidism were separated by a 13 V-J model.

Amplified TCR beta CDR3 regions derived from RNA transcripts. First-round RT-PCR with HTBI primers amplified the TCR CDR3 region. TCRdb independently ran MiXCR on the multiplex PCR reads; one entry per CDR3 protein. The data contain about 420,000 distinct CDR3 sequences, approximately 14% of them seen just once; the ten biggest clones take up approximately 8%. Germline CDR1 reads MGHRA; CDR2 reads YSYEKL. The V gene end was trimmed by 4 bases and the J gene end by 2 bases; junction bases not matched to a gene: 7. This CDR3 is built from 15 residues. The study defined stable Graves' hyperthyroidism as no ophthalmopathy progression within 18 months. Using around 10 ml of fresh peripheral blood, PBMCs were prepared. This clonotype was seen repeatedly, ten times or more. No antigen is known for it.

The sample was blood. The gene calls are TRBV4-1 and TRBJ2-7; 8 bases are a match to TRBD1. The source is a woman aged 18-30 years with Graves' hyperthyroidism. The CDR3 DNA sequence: TGCGCCAGCAGCCCCGGACAGGGTGGGGCCTACGAGCAGTACTTC. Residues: CASSPGQGGAYEQYF.